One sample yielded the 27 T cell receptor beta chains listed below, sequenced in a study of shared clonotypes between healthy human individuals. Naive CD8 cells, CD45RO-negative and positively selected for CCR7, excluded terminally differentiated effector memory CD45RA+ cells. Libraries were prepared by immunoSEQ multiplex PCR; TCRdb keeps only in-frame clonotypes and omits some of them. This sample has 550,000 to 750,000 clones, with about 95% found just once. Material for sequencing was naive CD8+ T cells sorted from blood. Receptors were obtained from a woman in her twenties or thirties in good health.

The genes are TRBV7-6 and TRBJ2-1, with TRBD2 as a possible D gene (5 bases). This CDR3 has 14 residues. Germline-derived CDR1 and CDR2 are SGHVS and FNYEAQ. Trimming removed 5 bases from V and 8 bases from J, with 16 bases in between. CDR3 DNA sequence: TGTGCCAGCAGCCCGAGCCCCACTAGAGATGAGCAGTTCTTC. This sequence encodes CASSPSPTRDEQFF.

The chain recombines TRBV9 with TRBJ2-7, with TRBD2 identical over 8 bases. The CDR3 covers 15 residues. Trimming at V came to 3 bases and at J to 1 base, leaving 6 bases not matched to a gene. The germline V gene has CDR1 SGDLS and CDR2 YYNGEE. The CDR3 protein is CASSGSGANSYEQYF. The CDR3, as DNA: TGTGCCAGCAGCGGTAGCGGGGCTAATTCCTACGAGCAGTACTTC.

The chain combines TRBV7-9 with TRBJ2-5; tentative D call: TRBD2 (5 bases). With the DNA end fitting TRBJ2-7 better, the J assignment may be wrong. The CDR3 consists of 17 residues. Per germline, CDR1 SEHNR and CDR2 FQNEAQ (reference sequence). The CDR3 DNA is TGTGCCAGCAGCCCCTCCTTCGGTAAGGGAGCGTTGGACGAGCAGTACTTC. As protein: CASSPSFGKGALDEQYF.

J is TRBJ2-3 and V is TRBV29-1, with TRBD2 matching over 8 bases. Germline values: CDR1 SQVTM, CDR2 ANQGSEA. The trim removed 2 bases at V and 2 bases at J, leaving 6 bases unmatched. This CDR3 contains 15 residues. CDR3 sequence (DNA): TGCAGCGTTGAATATGGACTAGCAGTCACAGATACGCAGTATTTT. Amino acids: CSVEYGLAVTDTQYF.

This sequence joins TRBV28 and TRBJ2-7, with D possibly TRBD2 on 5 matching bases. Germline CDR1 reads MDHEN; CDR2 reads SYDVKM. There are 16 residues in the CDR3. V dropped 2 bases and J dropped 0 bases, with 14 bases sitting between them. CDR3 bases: TGTGCCAGCAGTTTAGATAGGGAGTTCAGCTCCTACGAGCAGTACTTC. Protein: CASSLDREFSSYEQYF.

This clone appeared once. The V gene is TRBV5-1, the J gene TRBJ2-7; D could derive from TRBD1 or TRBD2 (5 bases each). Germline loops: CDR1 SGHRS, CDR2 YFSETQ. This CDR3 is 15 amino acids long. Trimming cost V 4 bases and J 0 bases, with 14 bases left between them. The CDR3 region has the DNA TGCGCCAGCAGCGTTGGGACGCAATACTCCTACGAGCAGTACTTC. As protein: CASSVGTQYSYEQYF.

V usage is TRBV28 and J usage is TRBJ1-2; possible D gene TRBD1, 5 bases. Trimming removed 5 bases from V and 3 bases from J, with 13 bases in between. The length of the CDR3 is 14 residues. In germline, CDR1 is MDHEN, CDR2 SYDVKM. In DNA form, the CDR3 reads TGTGCCAGCAGTCCGGAGGGGAGTTACTATGGCTACACCTTC. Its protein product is CASSPEGSYYGYTF.

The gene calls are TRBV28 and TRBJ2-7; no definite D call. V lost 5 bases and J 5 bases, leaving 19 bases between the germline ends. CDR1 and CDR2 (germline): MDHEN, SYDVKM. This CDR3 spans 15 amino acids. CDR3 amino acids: CASSPPDKRQDEQYF. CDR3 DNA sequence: TGTGCCAGCAGTCCCCCAGACAAGCGCCAGGACGAGCAGTACTTC.

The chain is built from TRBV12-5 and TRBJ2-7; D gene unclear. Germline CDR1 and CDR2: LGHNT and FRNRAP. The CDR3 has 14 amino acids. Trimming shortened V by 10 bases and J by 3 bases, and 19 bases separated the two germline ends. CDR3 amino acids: CAIPPGSRFYEQYF. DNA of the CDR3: TGTGCTATCCCTCCCGGCAGCCGATTCTACGAGCAGTACTTC. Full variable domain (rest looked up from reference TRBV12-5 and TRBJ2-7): DARVTQTPRHKVTEMGQEVTMRCQPILGHNTVFWYRQTMMQGLELLAYFRNRAPLDDSGMPKDRFSAEMPDATLATLKIQPSEPRDSAVYFCAIPPGSRFYEQYFGPGTRLTVT.

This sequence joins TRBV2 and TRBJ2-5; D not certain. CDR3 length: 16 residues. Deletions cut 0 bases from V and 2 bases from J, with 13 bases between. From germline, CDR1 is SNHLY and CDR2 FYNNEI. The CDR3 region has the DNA TGTGCCAGCAGTGAAGCTTTCCCTAGTTCTCAAGAGACCCAGTACTTC. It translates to CASSEAFPSSQETQYF. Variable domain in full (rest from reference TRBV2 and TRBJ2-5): EPEVTQTPSHQVTQMGQEVILRCVPISNHLYFYWYRQILGQKVEFLVSFYNNEISEKSEIFDDQFSVERPDGSNFTLKIRSTKLEDSAMYFCASSEAFPSSQETQYFGPGTRLLVL.

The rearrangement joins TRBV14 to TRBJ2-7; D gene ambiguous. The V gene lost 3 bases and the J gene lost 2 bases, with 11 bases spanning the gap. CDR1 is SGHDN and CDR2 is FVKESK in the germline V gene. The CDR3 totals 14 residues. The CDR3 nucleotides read TGTGCCAGCAGCCAGAGCAGGTACCCCTACGAGCAGTACTTC. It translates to CASSQSRYPYEQYF. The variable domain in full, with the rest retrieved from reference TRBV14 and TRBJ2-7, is EAGVTQFPSHSVIEKGQTVTLRCDPISGHDNLYWYRRVMGKEIKFLLHFVKESKQDESGMPNNRFLAERTGGTYSTLKVQPAELEDSGVYFCASSQSRYPYEQYFGPGTRLTVT.

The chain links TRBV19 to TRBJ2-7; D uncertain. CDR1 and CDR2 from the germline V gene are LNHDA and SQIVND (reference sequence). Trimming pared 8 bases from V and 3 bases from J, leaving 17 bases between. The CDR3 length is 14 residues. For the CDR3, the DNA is TGTGCCAGTTCCGCGGCGGAGATGGGCTACGAGCAGTACTTC. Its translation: CASSAAEMGYEQYF.

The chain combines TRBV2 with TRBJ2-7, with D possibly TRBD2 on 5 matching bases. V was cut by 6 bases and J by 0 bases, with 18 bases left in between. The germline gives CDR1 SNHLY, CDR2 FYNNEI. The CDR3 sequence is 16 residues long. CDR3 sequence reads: CASSGELLLDSYEQYF. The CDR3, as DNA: TGTGCCAGCAGCGGGGAACTACTACTCGACTCCTACGAGCAGTACTTC.

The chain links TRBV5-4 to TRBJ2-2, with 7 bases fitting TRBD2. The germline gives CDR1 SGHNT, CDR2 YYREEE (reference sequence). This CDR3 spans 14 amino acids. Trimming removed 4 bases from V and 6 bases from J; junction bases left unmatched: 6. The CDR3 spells CASSVAGRAGELFF. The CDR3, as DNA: TGTGCCAGCAGCGTAGCGGGTCGGGCCGGGGAGCTGTTTTTT.

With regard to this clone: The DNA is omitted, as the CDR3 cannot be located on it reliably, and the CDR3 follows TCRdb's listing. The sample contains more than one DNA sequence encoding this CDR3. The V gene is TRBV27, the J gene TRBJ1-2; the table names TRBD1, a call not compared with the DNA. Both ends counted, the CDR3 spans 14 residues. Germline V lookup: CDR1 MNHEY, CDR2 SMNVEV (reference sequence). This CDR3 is CASSVGQGARGYTF.

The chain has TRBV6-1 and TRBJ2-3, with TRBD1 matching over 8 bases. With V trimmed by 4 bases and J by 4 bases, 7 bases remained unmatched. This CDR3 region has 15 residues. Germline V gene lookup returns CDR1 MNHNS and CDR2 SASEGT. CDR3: CASSGLTGVSDTQYF. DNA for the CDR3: TGTGCCAGCAGTGGACTGACAGGGGTATCAGATACGCAGTATTTT.

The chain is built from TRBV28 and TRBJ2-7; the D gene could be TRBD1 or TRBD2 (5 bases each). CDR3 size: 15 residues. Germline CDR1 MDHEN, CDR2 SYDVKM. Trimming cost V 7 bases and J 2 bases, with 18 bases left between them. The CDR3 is CASKPGPSLAYEQYF. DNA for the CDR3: TGTGCCAGCAAACCGGGACCCAGTTTGGCCTACGAGCAGTACTTC.

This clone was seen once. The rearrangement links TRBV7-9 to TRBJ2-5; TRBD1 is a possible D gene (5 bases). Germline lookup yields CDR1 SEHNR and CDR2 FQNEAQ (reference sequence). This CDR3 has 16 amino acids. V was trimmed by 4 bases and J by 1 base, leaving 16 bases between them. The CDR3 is CASSSQKQVTQETQYF. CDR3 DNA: TGTGCCAGCAGCTCCCAAAAACAGGTGACCCAAGAGACCCAGTACTTC. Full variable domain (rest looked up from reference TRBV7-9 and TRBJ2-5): DTGVSQNPRHKITKRGQNVTFRCDPISEHNRLYWYRQTLGQGPEFLTYFQNEAQLEKSRLLSDRFSAERPKGSFSTLEIQRTEQGDSAMYLCASSSQKQVTQETQYFGPGTRLLVL.

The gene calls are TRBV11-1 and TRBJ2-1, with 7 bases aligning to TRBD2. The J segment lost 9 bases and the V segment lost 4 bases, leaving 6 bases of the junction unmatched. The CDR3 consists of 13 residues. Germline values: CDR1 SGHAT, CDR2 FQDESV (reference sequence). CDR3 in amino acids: CASSYGLGGEQFF. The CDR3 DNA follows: TGTGCCAGCAGCTACGGACTAGGTGGTGAGCAGTTCTTC.

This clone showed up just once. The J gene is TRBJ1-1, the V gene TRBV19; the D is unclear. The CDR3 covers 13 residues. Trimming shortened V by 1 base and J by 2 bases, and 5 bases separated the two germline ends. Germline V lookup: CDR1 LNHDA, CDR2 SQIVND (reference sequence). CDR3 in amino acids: CASSIGVNTEAFF. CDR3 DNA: TGTGCCAGTAGTATAGGAGTTAACACTGAAGCTTTCTTT.

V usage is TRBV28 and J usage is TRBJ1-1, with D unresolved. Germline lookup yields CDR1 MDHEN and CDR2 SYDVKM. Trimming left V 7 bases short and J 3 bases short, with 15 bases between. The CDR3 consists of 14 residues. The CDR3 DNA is TGTGCCAGCATCCCCCTGGTTGCTTACACTGAAGCTTTCTTT. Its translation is CASIPLVAYTEAFF.

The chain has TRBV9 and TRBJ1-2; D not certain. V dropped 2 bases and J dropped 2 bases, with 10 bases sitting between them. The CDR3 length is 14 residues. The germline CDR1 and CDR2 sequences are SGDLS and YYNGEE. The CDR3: CASSVGQANYGYTF. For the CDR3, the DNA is TGTGCCAGCAGCGTCGGGCAGGCCAACTATGGCTACACCTTC.

CDR3 region: CASSPGSLVTDEKLNTEAFF. The CDR3 coding sequence is TGTGCCAGCAGTCCGGGCTCCTTAGTCACTGACGAAAAGCTGAACACTGAAGCTTTCTTT. The V call is TRBV28, the J call TRBJ1-1; no clear D. Germline V gene lookup returns CDR1 MDHEN and CDR2 SYDVKM. This CDR3 region has 20 residues. V lost 5 bases to trimming and J lost 0 bases, with 28 bases between them.

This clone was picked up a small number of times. In DNA form, the CDR3 reads TGCGCCAGCAGCCCCACGGAGGGGGCAGGAGAAAAACTGTTTTTT. This gives the protein CASSPTEGAGEKLFF. The V and J genes are TRBV4-1 and TRBJ1-4; 7 bases agree with TRBD1. V lost 4 bases, J lost 8 bases, and 10 bases stayed unmatched. The V gene's germline CDR1 is MGHRA and CDR2 YSYEKL. The CDR3 consists of 15 residues.

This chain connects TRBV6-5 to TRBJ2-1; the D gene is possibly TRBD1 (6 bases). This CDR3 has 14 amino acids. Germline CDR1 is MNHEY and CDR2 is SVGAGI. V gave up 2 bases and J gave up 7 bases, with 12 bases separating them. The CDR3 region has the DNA TGTGCCAGCAGTTACGGGCAGGGGACAAATGAGCAGTTCTTC. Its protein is CASSYGQGTNEQFF.

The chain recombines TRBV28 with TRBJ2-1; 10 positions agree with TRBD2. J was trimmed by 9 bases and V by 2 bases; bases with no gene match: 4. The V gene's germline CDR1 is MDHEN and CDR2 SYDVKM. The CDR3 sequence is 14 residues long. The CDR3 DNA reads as TGTGCCAGCAGTTTAGTGTCTAGCGGGAGTGAGCAGTTCTTC. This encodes CASSLVSSGSEQFF.

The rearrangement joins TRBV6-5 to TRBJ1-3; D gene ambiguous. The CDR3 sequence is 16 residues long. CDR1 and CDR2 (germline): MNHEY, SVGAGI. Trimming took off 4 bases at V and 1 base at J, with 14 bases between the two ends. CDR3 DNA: TGTGCCAGCAGTTCCTCTCCTGCGATTTCTGGAAACACCATATATTTT. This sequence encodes CASSSSPAISGNTIYF.